The rows below give T cell receptor beta chains drawn from one sample of a study of blood T cell repertoires in COVID-19. Produced via immunoSEQ multiplex PCR; TCRdb's table is partial and in-frame only. The sample consists of 110,000 to 150,000 clones, almost 85% of them appearing once. Sequences were obtained from PBMCs or T cells enriched from blood (not recorded which). These receptors came from a man in his forties or fifties with acute COVID-19. Each CDR3 is given with its conserved first and last residue. Each record gives: D gene, clone size, V gene, J gene, CDR3 DNA, CDR3 protein. A D gene is named only where the DNA matches it firmly. Clone size, where shown, is once, few, many, or a class for clones that have expanded.

TRBD1	once	TRBV7-8	TRBJ2-2	TGTGCCAGCAGCGAACCGGGACAGGGGAATGGATATCCCTTACCGAACACCGGGGAGCTGTTTTTT	CASSEPGQGNGYPLPNTGELFF
TRBD1	NA	TRBV7-9	TRBJ1-5	TGTGCCAGCAGCTCCGCCGGGACAGAGAGCAATCAGCCCCAGCATTTT	CASSSAGTESNQPQHF
TRBD1	NA	TRBV6-5	TRBJ2-7	TGTGCCAGCAGGGGACAGGGACGGCAGGAGCAGTACTTC	CASRGQGRQEQYF
TRBD2	NA	TRBV6-1	TRBJ2-3	TGTGCCAGCAGTGTGACCCCACTAGCGGGAGTGGCAGATACGCAGTATTTT	CASSVTPLAGVADTQYF
NA	NA	TRBV11-2	TRBJ1-2	TGTGCCAGCAGCTACCCTGGAGGGGCGCGGAATGGCTACACCTTC	CASSYPGGARNGYTF
TRBD1	NA	TRBV7-2	TRBJ1-2	TGTGCCAGCAGCACCCAAGGCAGGGGGCTGTTTGGCTACACCTTC	CASSTQGRGLFGYTF
NA	NA	TRBV19	TRBJ1-4	TGTGCCAGTAGTATGAACAGGGCGAGGCTTGCAACTAATGAAAAACTGTTTTTT	CASSMNRARLATNEKLFF
NA	NA	TRBV28	TRBJ2-7	TGTGCCAGCAGCCCCCCCGGGGGACCCTACGAGCAGTACTTC	CASSPPGGPYEQYF
TRBD2	NA	TRBV4-3	TRBJ2-7	TGCGCCAGCAGCCAAGAAGTCCAGCGGGAGGTCTACGAGCAGTACTTC	CASSQEVQREVYEQYF
NA	NA	TRBV19	TRBJ1-5	TGTGCCAGTAGTATAGATCGGGAGGGCAATCAGCCCCAGCATTTT	CASSIDREGNQPQHF
NA	NA	TRBV6-1	TRBJ2-3	TGTGCCAGCAGTGAATCGGCCGCCCGTCCCGGGAGTTCGCAGTATTTT	CASSESAARPGSSQYF
NA	once	TRBV21-1	TRBJ2-7	TGTGCCAGCAGCAAAGATCGTCCAGGGACCTACGAGCAGTACTTC	CASSKDRPGTYEQYF
NA	NA	TRBV5-1	TRBJ2-7	TGCGCCAGCAGCAGAGATCAATACTACGAGCAGTACTTC	CASSRDQYYEQYF
TRBD2	few	TRBV28	TRBJ2-5	TGTGCCAGCAGTTTCCCCGGGAGGAAGGAGACCCAGTACTTC	CASSFPGRKETQYF
NA	NA	TRBV12-3/TRBV12-4	TRBJ1-1	TGTGCCAGCAGATACGGACAGAACACTGAAGCTTTCTTT	CASRYGQNTEAFF
TRBD2	NA	TRBV28	TRBJ2-2	TGTGCCAGCAGTACTAGCGGGGACACCGGGGAGCTGTTTTTT	CASSTSGDTGELFF
TRBD1	NA	TRBV5-1	TRBJ2-5	TGCGCCACCGGCAGGTCCCGGGACAGATCCATCCAATTCCAAGAGACCCAGTACTTC	CATGRSRDRSIQFQETQYF
NA	NA	TRBV3-1/TRBV3-2	TRBJ1-1	TGTGCCAGCAGCCAAGATCCGGGATCCACTGAAGCTTTCTTT	CASSQDPGSTEAFF
NA	NA	TRBV7-8	TRBJ1-2	TGTGCCAGCAGCTTAGAGGGGTTTAAGACACGGGGCTACACCTTC	CASSLEGFKTRGYTF
TRBD1	NA	TRBV25-1	TRBJ1-1	TGTGCCAGCAGTGATCCCGGGACAGGGTACACTGAAGCTTTCTTT	CASSDPGTGYTEAFF
NA	NA	TRBV6-1	TRBJ1-3	TGTGCCAGCAGTGAAGCTAGGGCAGGGGGAAACACCATATATTTT	CASSEARAGGNTIYF
NA	NA	TRBV29-1	TRBJ1-6	TGCAGCGAGTTACAGGGAATCGAAAATTCACCCCTCCACTTT	CSELQGIENSPLHF
TRBD1	NA	TRBV2	TRBJ2-3	TGTGCCAGCAGGCCTCCGGGACAGGGAAGCGCAGATACGCAGTATTTT	CASRPPGQGSADTQYF
NA	NA	TRBV4-1	TRBJ2-5	TGCGCCAGCAGCCAGGGGGCCCAAGAGACCCAGTACTTC	CASSQGAQETQYF
NA	NA	TRBV5-1	TRBJ1-6	TGCGCCAGCAGCTTTGCGGAGCTCCGTGGACCCCTCCACTTT	CASSFAELRGPLHF
NA	NA	TRBV15	TRBJ2-7	TGTGCCACCAGCAGGGCCCTCGGGAGCGAGCAGTACTTC	CATSRALGSEQYF
NA	NA	TRBV27	TRBJ1-5	TGTGCCAGCAGTTTATTACAGGGCAATCAGCCCCAGCATTTT	CASSLLQGNQPQHF
TRBD2	NA	TRBV20-1	TRBJ2-7	TGCAGTGCTAGTGAACCACGGGCTAGCGGGATACGCGAGCCGTACTTC	CSASEPRASGIREPYF
NA	NA	TRBV11-3	TRBJ2-2	TGTGCCAGCAGTACTTCAGGGCTAGCGAACACCGGGGAGCTGTTTTTT	CASSTSGLANTGELFF
TRBD1	NA	TRBV5-4	TRBJ2-1	TGTGCCAGCAGCACCTCTCGACAGGGGGCCTACAATGAGCAGTTCTTC	CASSTSRQGAYNEQFF
TRBD1	NA	TRBV5-6	TRBJ2-3	TGTGCCAGCAGCCCGACAGGGGACACAGATACGCAGTATTTT	CASSPTGDTDTQYF
NA	NA	TRBV27	TRBJ2-1	TGTGCCAGCTTCCGTAGGCCAGGGGAGTACAATGAGCAGTTCTTC	CASFRRPGEYNEQFF
NA	NA	TRBV7-9	TRBJ1-4	TGTGCCAGCAGCTTAGGTGGCCCAGGGCCGACTAATGAAAAACTGTTTTTT	CASSLGGPGPTNEKLFF
NA	NA	TRBV6-2/TRBV6-3	TRBJ2-7	TGTGCCAGCAGTTCCCCGGGGATCGCCTACGAGCAGTACTTC	CASSSPGIAYEQYF
TRBD1	many	TRBV19	TRBJ1-2	TGTGCCAGTAGGGGGACAGGGGTCGTCAAGGGCTACACCTTC	CASRGTGVVKGYTF
NA	few	TRBV7-9	TRBJ1-2	TGTGCAAGCGAGGGCGAAAGAGGGTATGGCTACACCTTC	CASEGERGYGYTF
TRBD1	NA	TRBV7-2	TRBJ1-3	TGTGCCACCACAGGGGTTTATGGAAACACCATATATTTT	CATTGVYGNTIYF
TRBD2	NA	TRBV24-1	TRBJ2-1	TGTGCCACCAGTGATTTCCAGGGAGGGAATGAGCAGTTCTTC	CATSDFQGGNEQFF